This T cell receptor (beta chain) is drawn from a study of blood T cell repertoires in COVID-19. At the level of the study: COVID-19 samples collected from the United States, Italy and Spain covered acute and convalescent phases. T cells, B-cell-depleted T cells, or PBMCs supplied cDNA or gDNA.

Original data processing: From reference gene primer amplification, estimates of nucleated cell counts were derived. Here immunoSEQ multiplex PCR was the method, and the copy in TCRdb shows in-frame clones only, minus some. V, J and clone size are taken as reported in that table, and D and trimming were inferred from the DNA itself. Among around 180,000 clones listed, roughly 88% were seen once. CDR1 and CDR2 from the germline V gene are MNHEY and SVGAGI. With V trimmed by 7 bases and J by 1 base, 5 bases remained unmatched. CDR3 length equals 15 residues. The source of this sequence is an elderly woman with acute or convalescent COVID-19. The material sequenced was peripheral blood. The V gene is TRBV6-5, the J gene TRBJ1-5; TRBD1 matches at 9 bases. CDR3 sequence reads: CASIQQGASNQPQHF. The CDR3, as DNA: TGTGCCAGCATTCAACAGGGGGCGAGCAATCAGCCCCAGCATTTT.